These T cell receptor beta chains were read from a single sample in a study of blood T cell repertoires in COVID-19. Sequenced by immunoSEQ multiplex PCR; TCRdb stores in-frame clones only, minus some. Of 150,000 to 250,000 clones in the sample, roughly four fifths were seen once. Sequenced material: PBMCs or T cells enriched from blood (not recorded which). The receptors here all came from a man aged 40-50 years who had recovered from COVID-19. Each CDR3 is given with its conserved first and last residue. Fields, in order: clone size, D gene, J gene, V gene, CDR3 DNA, CDR3 protein. The D gene is left open where the match is weak. The size of a clone is reported for some rows only, either as once, few or many, or as a class for expanded clones.

NA	TRBD2	TRBJ2-1	TRBV5-1	TGCGCCAGCAGCTATAAACTAGCGGGAGCTGAGCAGTTCTTC	CASSYKLAGAEQFF
NA	NA	TRBJ1-2	TRBV5-1	TGCGCCAGCAGCCCGGGTACACTCGCCTTGGATGGCTACACCTTC	CASSPGTLALDGYTF
NA	TRBD1	TRBJ1-2	TRBV28	TGTGCCAGCGGACAGGGGAATGGCTACACCTTC	CASGQGNGYTF
NA	NA	TRBJ2-5	TRBV9	TGTGCCAGCAGCACTTCCCCCAGGCGACGGCAAGAGACCCAGTACTTC	CASSTSPRRRQETQYF
NA	TRBD1	TRBJ2-2	TRBV5-4	TGTGCCAGCAGCCCGGCTGGACAGGGAGTCGACACCGGGGAGCTGTTTTTT	CASSPAGQGVDTGELFF
NA	NA	TRBJ1-1	TRBV4-3	TGCGCCAGCAGCCAAGATAGTCGGGGGGCTACGAACACTGAAGCTTTCTTT	CASSQDSRGATNTEAFF
NA	NA	TRBJ1-5	TRBV19	TGTGCCAGTAGTATTATCCCCAGGCGAAGCGGTTTCAATCAGCCCCAGCATTTT	CASSIIPRRSGFNQPQHF
NA	NA	TRBJ1-1	TRBV10-3	TGTGCCATCAGTGATGGACAGACCAACACTGAAGCTTTCTTT	CAISDGQTNTEAFF
once	NA	TRBJ2-1	TRBV7-8	TGTGCCAGCAGCTTTTCTGCGGCGGGTTACAATGAGCAGTTCTTC	CASSFSAAGYNEQFF
NA	NA	TRBJ1-1	TRBV6-5	TGTGCCAGCTGCCAGGGACAAATGAACACTGAAGCTTTCTTT	CASCQGQMNTEAFF
NA	TRBD2	TRBJ2-5	TRBV6-5	TGTGCCAGCAGACCGGCGGGGGTAGAGACCCAGTACTTC	CASRPAGVETQYF
few	NA	TRBJ2-1	TRBV15	TGTGCCACCAGCGGACAGAGGGCAATCAATGAGCAGTTCTTC	CATSGQRAINEQFF
few	NA	TRBJ1-5	TRBV23-1	TGCGCCAGCAGTCAGGGGCACAATACCAAAGCGCGTCCCCCCCAGCATTTT	CASSQGHNTKARPPQHF
few	NA	TRBJ2-5	TRBV15	TGTGCCACCAGCAGGTACAGTGGGGGGTCGGAGACCCAGTACTTC	CATSRYSGGSETQYF
NA	TRBD2	TRBJ2-3	TRBV28	TGTGCCAGCAGTTTCCTTGGTCTCGGGCAGGGAGGGGATACGCAGTATTTT	CASSFLGLGQGGDTQYF
NA	NA	TRBJ1-1	TRBV10-3	TGTGCCATCAGTGAGTTACAGGAAGCTTTCTTT	CAISELQEAFF
few	NA	TRBJ2-1	TRBV4-2	TGTGCCAGCAGCCAAGGCGGGGGCGATGAGCAGTTCTTC	CASSQGGGDEQFF
many	NA	TRBJ1-2	TRBV5-1	TGCGCCAGCATTACCTCCCCAGGCCCCGCCATAGGCTACACCTTC	CASITSPGPAIGYTF
NA	NA	TRBJ1-2	TRBV30	TGTGCCTGGAGTGTAGGAGCCCCCCGGGAATCGGAAGGCTACACCTTC	CAWSVGAPRESEGYTF